This record concerns one T cell receptor (beta chain) sequence. The antigen is unknown. The V gene end was trimmed by 6 bases and the J gene end by 6 bases; junction bases not matched to a gene: 13. The CDR3 extends over 15 amino acids. Germline CDR1 MNHEY, CDR2 SMNVEV (reference sequence). The data are from a study of cytomegalovirus exposure and HLA in healthy donors. Background on the study: Drawn from HLA-typed donors, around 85 million unique TCRs were held in an early data release.

Study-level points and caveats: The Asian-associated ancestry cluster reportedly had fewer N-insertions than the roughly 670-donor mean in a later analysis. Reported results showed that the classifier diagnosed cytomegalovirus status with high specificity and sensitivity.

Both 60 Vbeta primers and 13 Jbeta primers went into the PCR. Clones were sequenced by immunoSEQ multiplex PCR, and TCRdb holds only the in-frame ones, with some missing. The repertoire has over 95,000 clones, roughly 72% of them found once; the top ten carry roughly 4.2%. The sample comprised PBMCs. This receptor was taken from a woman in her thirties or forties in good health and CMV-seropositive. This sequence joins TRBV27 and TRBJ1-1; TRBD1 matches at 7 bases. CDR3 nucleotides: TGTGCCAGCAGCTCAATACAGGGGAGATCCCCTGAAGCTTTCTTT. Translated: CASSSIQGRSPEAFF.